This record looks at one T cell receptor beta chain sequence and its context. The sample is drawn from a study of blood T cell repertoires in COVID-19. Study information: Some COVID-19 samples were acute and others convalescent; all came from the United States, Italy and Spain. PBMCs, B-cell-depleted T cells, or T cells were the source of the cDNA or gDNA that made up the material.

The CDR3 is made up of 15 amino acids. Germline values: CDR1 SGHAT, CDR2 FQNNGV. V lost 5 bases and J lost 3, with 15 bases in between. As processed by the authors: Amplification of reference gene primers provided the estimated nucleated cell counts. The repertoire was sequenced with immunoSEQ multiplex PCR; TCRdb's copy has only in-frame clones and lacks some. V and J calls and clone size are as listed in that table; D and trimming were resolved from the DNA. Here the sample spans around 250,000 clones, roughly 88% being singletons. Sample: peripheral blood. The rearrangement uses TRBV11-2 and TRBJ2-3; D not certain. The sequence was collected from a man aged 30 to 45 who had recovered from COVID-19. As DNA, the CDR3 is TGTGCCAGCAGCATCGTCCCCACTGGTACAGATACGCAGTATTTT. Translation: CASSIVPTGTDTQYF.